This is a list of T cell receptor beta chains from one sample in a study of blood T cell repertoires in COVID-19. Only in-frame clones appear in the TCRdb table, and some are missing; sequencing was by immunoSEQ multiplex PCR. The sample lists approximately 210,000 clones; roughly 80% were seen once. Sequences were obtained from peripheral blood. These receptors all come from a human donor in a cohort sampled during active COVID-19. Each CDR3 is given with its conserved first and last residue. Fields, in order: V gene, clone size, D gene, J gene, CDR3 protein, CDR3 DNA. D genes are given only for firm matches. Some rows have no size entry. The others give once, few or many, or a class for an expanded clone.

>TRBV19|-|TRBD1|TRBJ2-1
CASSIRDRGPNEQFF
TGTGCCAGTAGTATAAGGGACAGGGGACCCAATGAGCAGTTCTTC
>TRBV30|-|-|TRBJ1-2
CAWSLTGINYGYTF
TGTGCCTGGAGTCTGACAGGAATTAACTATGGCTACACCTTC
>TRBV6-2/TRBV6-3|-|-|TRBJ2-7
CASSYAGEQYF
TGTGCCAGCAGTTACGCGGGCGAGCAGTACTTC
>TRBV2|-|TRBD1|TRBJ1-3
CASKISTGSGNTIYF
TGTGCCAGCAAAATATCGACAGGGTCTGGAAACACCATATATTTT
>TRBV4-1|-|-|TRBJ2-1
CASSREPGQTTNEQFF
TGCGCCAGCAGCCGAGAGCCGGGACAAACTACCAATGAGCAGTTCTTC
>TRBV27|-|TRBD2|TRBJ2-7
CASSFGLAGYEQYF
TGTGCCAGCAGTTTTGGACTAGCGGGATACGAGCAGTACTTC
>TRBV18|-|-|TRBJ1-2
CASSPQEDGYTF
TGTGCCAGCTCACCCCAGGAGGATGGCTACACCTTC
>TRBV30|-|TRBD1|TRBJ1-2
CAWSAWRTGVYGYTF
TGTGCCTGGAGTGCTTGGAGGACAGGGGTCTATGGCTACACCTTC
>TRBV9|-|TRBD2|TRBJ2-7
CASSVGSGGTSGPPYEQYF
TGTGCCAGCAGCGTAGGGTCAGGGGGAACTAGCGGGCCACCCTACGAGCAGTACTTC
>TRBV6-2/TRBV6-3|few|-|TRBJ1-5
CASSLDSNQPQHF
TGTGCCAGCAGTTTAGACTCCAATCAGCCCCAGCATTTT
>TRBV7-2|-|TRBD2|TRBJ2-5
CASSPGLAGRETQYF
TGTGCCAGCAGCCCCGGACTAGCGGGAAGAGAGACCCAGTACTTC
>TRBV4-2|-|-|TRBJ2-4
CASSQGRQAKNIQYF
TGTGCCAGCAGCCAAGGGCGACAGGCCAAAAACATTCAGTACTTC
>TRBV6-5|-|-|TRBJ2-7
CASSLGGEQYF
TGTGCCAGCAGCCTCGGGGGCGAGCAGTACTTC
>TRBV4-3|-|TRBD1|TRBJ1-5
CASSRAQGSNQPQHF
TGCGCCAGCAGCCGAGCACAGGGGAGCAATCAGCCCCAGCATTTT
>TRBV28|-|-|TRBJ1-6
CASSPQGGYNSPLHF
TGTGCCAGCAGTCCGCAGGGTGGCTATAATTCACCCCTCCACTTT